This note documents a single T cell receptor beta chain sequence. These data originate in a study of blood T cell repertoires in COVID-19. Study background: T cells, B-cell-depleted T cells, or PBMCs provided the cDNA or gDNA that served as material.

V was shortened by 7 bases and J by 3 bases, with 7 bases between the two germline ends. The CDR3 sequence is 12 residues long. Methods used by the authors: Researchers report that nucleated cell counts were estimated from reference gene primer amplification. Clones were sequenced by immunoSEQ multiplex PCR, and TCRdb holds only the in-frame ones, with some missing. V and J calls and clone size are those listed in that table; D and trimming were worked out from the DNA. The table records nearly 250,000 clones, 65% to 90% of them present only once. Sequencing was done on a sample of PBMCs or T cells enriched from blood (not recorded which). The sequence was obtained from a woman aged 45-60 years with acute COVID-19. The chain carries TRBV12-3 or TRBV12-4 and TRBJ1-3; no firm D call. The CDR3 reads CASTLGGNTIYF. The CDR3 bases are TGTGCCAGCACTCTCGGTGGAAACACCATATATTTT.